The rows below give T cell receptor beta chains drawn from one sample of a study of T cells in Graves' hyperthyroidism and ophthalmopathy. In TCRdb, the multiplex PCR reads were re-called with MiXCR into one record per CDR3 protein. There are some 400,000 distinct CDR3 sequences in the sample; roughly 13% occur only once, and roughly 20% lies in the top ten. The sequenced sample was blood. These receptors were obtained from a man aged 25 to 45 with Graves' hyperthyroidism that later progressed to Graves' ophthalmopathy. The CDR3 runs from the conserved cysteine through the conserved F or W. D genes are given only for firm matches. Size is omitted from some rows. Given values are once, few, many or a class for expanded clones.

clone size	D gene	J gene	V gene	CDR3 DNA	CDR3 protein
-	-	TRBJ2-4	TRBV6-1	TGTGCCAGCAGTGAAGCGCTTCGGACCAGTACCAAAAACATTCAGTACTTC	CASSEALRTSTKNIQYF
many	TRBD1	TRBJ1-1	TRBV27	TGTGCCAGCAGTTCGATGACAGGGAAAGGGAACACTGAAGCTTTCTTT	CASSSMTGKGNTEAFF
many	TRBD1	TRBJ2-7	TRBV13	TGTGCCAGCAGCTTAGGGACAGGGCCCTCCTACGAGCAGTACTTC	CASSLGTGPSYEQYF
many	-	TRBJ2-3	TRBV27	TGTGCCAGCGGAACAAGCGGAGATACGCAGTATTTT	CASGTSGDTQYF
-	-	TRBJ1-6	TRBV4-1	TGCGCCAGCAGCCAAGAAGGAGGGCGCCTTAATTCACCCCTCCACTTT	CASSQEGGRLNSPLHF
many	TRBD1	TRBJ1-2	TRBV9	TGTGCCAGCAGCGTAGAAGGCAGGGGGCTGAGCTATGGCTACACCTTC	CASSVEGRGLSYGYTF
many	TRBD2	TRBJ2-2	TRBV12-3/TRBV12-4	TGTGCCAGCAGTTCCCGGGGCGGGGGGGCCCACGGGGAGCTGTTTTTT	CASSSRGGGAHGELFF
many	-	TRBJ2-5	TRBV10-3	TGTGCCATCAGTGAGTCGGAGACCCAGTACTTC	CAISESETQYF
few	-	TRBJ1-5	TRBV2	TGTGCCAGCAGTGAGGTGACAGGACCCAATCAGCCCCAGCATTTT	CASSEVTGPNQPQHF
-	-	TRBJ2-1	TRBV28	TGTGCCAGCAGTTTAAAGGGTAACTCCTACAATGAGCAGTTCTTC	CASSLKGNSYNEQFF
many	-	TRBJ1-1	TRBV20-1	TGCAGTGCTAGAGGGGAGGCTTTCTTT	CSARGEAFF
many	TRBD1	TRBJ2-5	TRBV20-1	TGCAGTGCTAGGTCCCGCCGGGGACAGATACAAGAGACCCAGTACTTC	CSARSRRGQIQETQYF
many	TRBD2	TRBJ2-1	TRBV6-1	TGTGCCAGCATTATAACTAGCGGGGTCTACAATGAGCAGTTCTTC	CASIITSGVYNEQFF
-	-	TRBJ2-1	TRBV19	TGTGCCAGTAGTATAGGGGCCAGTTCCCTTCTGGATGGGCAGTTCTTC	CASSIGASSLLDGQFF
many	-	TRBJ2-3	TRBV20-1	TGCAGTGCTAGAGAATTACGGACAACCAGAAATCTAGATACGCAGTATTTT	CSARELRTTRNLDTQYF
-	TRBD2	TRBJ2-7	TRBV6-9	TGTGCCAGCAGTTACTCGAAGGGCGGGGGGGCCTACGAGCAGTACTTC	CASSYSKGGGAYEQYF
many	TRBD2	TRBJ2-5	TRBV20-1	TGCAGTGCTAGAGATACTAGCGGGGGGGCCCAGTACTTC	CSARDTSGGAQYF
-	TRBD2	TRBJ2-1	TRBV5-4	TGTGCCAGCAGCAGATCTAGCGGGGGGGGCTCCTACAATGAGCAGTTCTTC	CASSRSSGGGSYNEQFF
many	TRBD2	TRBJ2-5	TRBV27	TGTGCCAGCAGTTTACTTGGCGGGGGGGCGGAGACCCAGTACTTC	CASSLLGGGAETQYF
few	-	TRBJ2-7	TRBV6-1	TGTGCCAGCAGTGAGGGACGCGGGTGGGACGAGCAGTACTTC	CASSEGRGWDEQYF
few	TRBD1	TRBJ1-5	TRBV6-1	TGTGCCAGCAGTCACGGACAGGGACAGGGGAGAGGTCAGCCCCAGCATTTT	CASSHGQGQGRGQPQHF
few	TRBD1	TRBJ1-1	TRBV7-2	TGTGCCAGCAGTCTCACCTTCAGGGGGGCACGTATGAACACTGAAGCTTTCTTT	CASSLTFRGARMNTEAFF
many	TRBD1	TRBJ1-2	TRBV20-1	TGCAGTGCTAGAGAGGCAGGGGGCCACTATGGCTACACCTTC	CSAREAGGHYGYTF
many	-	TRBJ1-3	TRBV6-1	TGTGCCAGCAGGGCAGGAGACCCTGGAAACACCATATATTTT	CASRAGDPGNTIYF
many	TRBD1	TRBJ2-3	TRBV5-1	TGCGCCAGCAGCTTGGCCAGGACAGGGGGCACAGATACGCAGTATTTT	CASSLARTGGTDTQYF
-	TRBD1	TRBJ2-1	TRBV15	TGTGCCACCAGCAGAGATCCTAAGACAGGGGTCTACAATGAGCAGTTCTTC	CATSRDPKTGVYNEQFF
many	TRBD2	TRBJ2-7	TRBV11-2	TGTGCCAGCAGCTTAGAATATAGTACTAGCGGGATCTACGAGCAGTACTTC	CASSLEYSTSGIYEQYF
-	-	TRBJ1-4	TRBV6-1	TGTGCCAGCAGTGAAGCGCACGGGGTCACTAATGAAAAACTGTTTTTT	CASSEAHGVTNEKLFF
many	TRBD1	TRBJ1-2	TRBV28	TGTGCCAGCAGTCTGGGGGACAGAGCTAACTATGGCTACACCTTC	CASSLGDRANYGYTF
-	TRBD2	TRBJ2-1	TRBV6-1	TGTGCCAGCAGCCAAATCCCCTTGGGTAGCGGGGGGCTGGATGAGCAGTTCTTC	CASSQIPLGSGGLDEQFF
many	TRBD1	TRBJ2-1	TRBV18	TGTGCCAGCTCACCACCCGGGACAGGACAATACAATGAGCAGTTCTTC	CASSPPGTGQYNEQFF
few	-	TRBJ1-1	TRBV4-1	TGCGCCAGCAGCCAAGGGCGTCTGAGGACGAACACTGAAGCTTTCTTT	CASSQGRLRTNTEAFF
few	TRBD2	TRBJ2-3	TRBV5-1	TGCGCCAGCAGCTTGCAAACTAGCGGGGGTCGGGATACGCAGTATTTT	CASSLQTSGGRDTQYF
-	TRBD2	TRBJ2-7	TRBV5-1	TGCGCCAGCAGCCCGGATAGCGGGGCCTACGAGCAGTACTTC	CASSPDSGAYEQYF
many	TRBD2	TRBJ2-1	TRBV20-1	TGCAGTGCTAGAGATCAGCGGGGGGGCTTAGAGCAGTTCTTC	CSARDQRGGLEQFF
-	-	TRBJ2-5	TRBV9	TGTGCCAGCAGCGTAATTCCAGACCAAGAGACCCAGTACTTC	CASSVIPDQETQYF
many	TRBD1	TRBJ1-1	TRBV25-1	TGTGCCAGCAGTGAATTGGGCAGGGGGAAGGGAACAACTGAAGCTTTCTTT	CASSELGRGKGTTEAFF
few	-	TRBJ1-1	TRBV25-1	TGTGCCAGCAGTGCTCAGGGAGGATCTGAAGCTTTCTTT	CASSAQGGSEAFF
-	TRBD2	TRBJ2-3	TRBV20-1	TGCAGTGCTACTTCTAGCGGGGATACGCAGTATTTT	CSATSSGDTQYF
many	TRBD2	TRBJ2-1	TRBV19	TGTGCCAGTAGTATAGCTAGCGGGGGGACGAGCTCCTACAATGAGCAGTTCTTC	CASSIASGGTSSYNEQFF
many	-	TRBJ1-1	TRBV7-8	TGTGCCAGCAGCCCAAACCGGGGCCTGAACACTGAAGCTTTCTTT	CASSPNRGLNTEAFF
-	-	TRBJ2-2	TRBV29-1	TGCAGCGTTGAAGATCTTAGGGGGGCGAACACCGGGGAGCTGTTTTTT	CSVEDLRGANTGELFF
many	-	TRBJ2-7	TRBV12-3/TRBV12-4	TGTGCCAGCAGTTTAAGGAGGGACGGCTACGAGCAGTACTTC	CASSLRRDGYEQYF
many	-	TRBJ1-5	TRBV2	TGTGCCAGCAGTGCATCTATCGCGAATCAGCCCCAGCATTTT	CASSASIANQPQHF
-	-	TRBJ2-1	TRBV6-1	TGTGCCAGCAGTGATGTTGCGGTTAGAACCAATGAGCAGTTCTTC	CASSDVAVRTNEQFF
many	-	TRBJ2-3	TRBV3-1	TGTGCCAGCAGCCAACAGGGCCCCGCAGATACGCAGTATTTT	CASSQQGPADTQYF
many	TRBD2	TRBJ2-5	TRBV20-1	TGCAGTGCTCCGGGTAGCGGGGGAGAGACCCAGTACTTC	CSAPGSGGETQYF
-	-	TRBJ2-5	TRBV9	TGTGCCAGCAGCGCGCGGGTAAACCACCAAGAGACCCAGTACTTC	CASSARVNHQETQYF